This T cell receptor (beta chain) came from a study of OX40 agonist ivuxolimab in advanced cancers. This clone was seen just once. CDR1 is LNHDA, CDR2 SQIVND, per germline (reference sequence). V lost 6 bases and J 4 bases, leaving 12 bases between the germline ends. This CDR3 has 13 amino acids. Prior autoimmune disease or systemic immunosuppression barred patients. Sequencing used immunoSEQ multiplex PCR; TCRdb keeps in-frame clones, though not all of them. Among about 83,000 clones listed, roughly nine tenths were seen once. The genes are TRBV19 and TRBJ1-1; D unresolved. The source material was CD4+ or CD8+ T cells sorted from blood, sampled in a trial of the OX40 agonist ivuxolimab. The source is an adult with an advanced solid tumor such as melanoma, head and neck, liver or kidney cancer. The DNA for the CDR3 is TGTGCCAGTAGCCTTTCATGGACCACTGAAGCTTTCTTT. It specifies CASSLSWTTEAFF.